This T cell receptor (beta chain) was recovered during a study of type 1 regulatory T cells. TCRdb redid the calling of the reads with MiXCR, one entry per CDR3 protein. Among about 65,000 distinct CDR3 sequences listed, about 50% were seen once. Only a few counts were recorded for this clonotype. The target antigen is unknown. Germline lookup yields CDR1 ENHRY and CDR2 SYGVKD. This CDR3 has 14 residues. With 6 bases removed from V and 7 bases from J, the gap between germline ends came to 13 bases. The V gene is TRBV10-3, the J gene TRBJ1-6, with D hard to call. The sequencing input was cultured non-Tr1 T cells, either the whole culture or a sorted T cell fraction (not recorded which). The sequence was collected from a human donor in good health. The CDR3 is CAIRREAGNSPLHF. CDR3 DNA sequence: TGTGCCATCAGGAGGGAGGCTGGCAATTCACCCCTCCACTTT.